Sequencing of this T cell receptor beta chain was carried out in a study of cytomegalovirus exposure and HLA in healthy donors. Whole-study findings and limits: The authors later found most CMV-associated TCR beta chains appeared HLA-restricted. A missense variant in DCLRE1C was later tied to TCR beta V- and J-gene trimming.

The CDR3 totals 13 residues. From germline, CDR1 is SEHNR and CDR2 FQNEAQ (reference sequence). V was pared by 5 bases and J by 8 bases, with 15 bases between. A multiplex PCR was run with 60 Vbeta primers and 13 Jbeta primers. Profiled with immunoSEQ multiplex PCR; TCRdb holds only in-frame clones, not every one. The repertoire holds under 250,000 clones, with over 70% as singletons. A word on this clone: The antigen is unknown.

The clonotype was recovered from a boy aged 2-9 years in good health and CMV-seronegative. Sequenced: PBMCs. The rearrangement links TRBV7-9 to TRBJ1-2; a possible D gene is TRBD1 (5 bases). CDR3 nucleotides: TGTGCCAGCAGCCCGGTCCAGGGCGCGGGCTACACCTTC. Residues: CASSPVQGAGYTF.